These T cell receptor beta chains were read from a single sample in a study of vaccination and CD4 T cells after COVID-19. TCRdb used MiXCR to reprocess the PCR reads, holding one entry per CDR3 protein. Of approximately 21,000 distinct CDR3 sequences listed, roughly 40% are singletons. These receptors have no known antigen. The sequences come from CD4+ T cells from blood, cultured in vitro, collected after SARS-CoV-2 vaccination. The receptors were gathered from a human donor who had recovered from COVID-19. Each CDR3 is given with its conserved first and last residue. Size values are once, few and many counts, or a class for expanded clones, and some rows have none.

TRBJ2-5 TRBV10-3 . CATRGTQETQYF
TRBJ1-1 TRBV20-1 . CSAKVQGALGNTEAFF
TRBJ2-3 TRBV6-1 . CASSEEGRGPPDTQYF
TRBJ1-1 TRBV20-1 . CSAREQGPEAFF
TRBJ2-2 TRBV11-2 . CASSLAGGSGELFF
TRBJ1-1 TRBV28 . CASSLSVRNTEAFF
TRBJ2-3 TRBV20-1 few CSADTDSTDTQYF
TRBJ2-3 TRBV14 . CASSQDRIMPDTQYF
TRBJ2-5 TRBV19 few CASSIDLGGETQYF
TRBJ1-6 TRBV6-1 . CASSPSGREDSPLHF
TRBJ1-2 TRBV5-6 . CASSLRTALGGYTF
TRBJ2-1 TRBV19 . CASSIVRNEQFF
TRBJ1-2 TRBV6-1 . CASGSGFANYGYTF
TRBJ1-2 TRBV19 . CASRVGRTEANYGYTF
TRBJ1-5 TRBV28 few CASSLQKQPQHF
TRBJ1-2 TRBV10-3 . CAISPDGYGYTF
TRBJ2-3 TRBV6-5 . CASSYSMGLAGGPRLGTQYF
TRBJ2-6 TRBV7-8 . CASSLAGQGGGANVLTF
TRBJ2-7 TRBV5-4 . CASSRGQGQHEQYF
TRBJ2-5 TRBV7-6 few CASSFRRGGETQYF
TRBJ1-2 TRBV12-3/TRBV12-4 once CASSLGDRGGGYTF
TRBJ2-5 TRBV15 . CATSRDLGSSGGLQETQYF
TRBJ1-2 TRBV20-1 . CSASQDQGSYGYTF
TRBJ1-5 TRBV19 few CASSPGRLNQPQHF
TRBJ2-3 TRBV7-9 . CASSPPGGTDTQYF
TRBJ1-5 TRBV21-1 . CATAIRRGNQPQHF
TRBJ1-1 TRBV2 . CASSGTGGNTEAFF
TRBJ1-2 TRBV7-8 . CASSLATETWTSIGYTF
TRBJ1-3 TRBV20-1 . CSARVLGNTIYF
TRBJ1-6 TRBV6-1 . CASSETTGADSPLHF
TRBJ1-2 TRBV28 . CASSYVGEPNYGYTF
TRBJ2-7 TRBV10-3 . CAISELAGKGEQYF
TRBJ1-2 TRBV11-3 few CASSLSEYYGYTF
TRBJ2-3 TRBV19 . CASSMEWDGTDTQYF
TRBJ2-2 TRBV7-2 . CASRGKGQGGELFF
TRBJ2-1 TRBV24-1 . CATSDLGSSSYNEQFF
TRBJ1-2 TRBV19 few CASSISGQGVNGYTF
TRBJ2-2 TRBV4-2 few CASSLEATGGIGELFF
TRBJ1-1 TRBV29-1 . CSASRAGDTEAFF
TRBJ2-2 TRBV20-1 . CSAMGLAGGGSTGELLF
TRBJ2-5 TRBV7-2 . CASSPGQGAIETQYF
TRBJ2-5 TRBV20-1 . CSANQETQYF
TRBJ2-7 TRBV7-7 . CASSPGGQGTYEQYF
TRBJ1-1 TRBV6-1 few CASQASRATRDRGYTEAFF
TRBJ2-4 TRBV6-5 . CASSYVVKNIQYF
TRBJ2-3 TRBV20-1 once CSAETRIFTDTQYF
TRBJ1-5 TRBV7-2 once CASSLGRDQPQHF
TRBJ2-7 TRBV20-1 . CSAIGGGYEQYF
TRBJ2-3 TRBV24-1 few CATSVGQTTDTQYF
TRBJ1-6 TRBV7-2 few CASSLGIGSPLHF
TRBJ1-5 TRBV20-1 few CSAGTGGLSNQPQHF
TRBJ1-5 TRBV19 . CASRYRGNQPQHF
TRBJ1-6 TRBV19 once CASSIVAGTGNSPLHF
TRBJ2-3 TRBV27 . CASSLSGGRAGTQYF
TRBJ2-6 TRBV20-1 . CSARGQGSGANVLTF
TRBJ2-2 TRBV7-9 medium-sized CASSSRQGADTGELFF
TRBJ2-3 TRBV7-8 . CASSITGVLVSDTQYF
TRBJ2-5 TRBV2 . CASSVVDSRQQGYF
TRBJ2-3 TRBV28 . CASRTGGVSTDTQYF
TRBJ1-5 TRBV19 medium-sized CASSSLNQPQHF